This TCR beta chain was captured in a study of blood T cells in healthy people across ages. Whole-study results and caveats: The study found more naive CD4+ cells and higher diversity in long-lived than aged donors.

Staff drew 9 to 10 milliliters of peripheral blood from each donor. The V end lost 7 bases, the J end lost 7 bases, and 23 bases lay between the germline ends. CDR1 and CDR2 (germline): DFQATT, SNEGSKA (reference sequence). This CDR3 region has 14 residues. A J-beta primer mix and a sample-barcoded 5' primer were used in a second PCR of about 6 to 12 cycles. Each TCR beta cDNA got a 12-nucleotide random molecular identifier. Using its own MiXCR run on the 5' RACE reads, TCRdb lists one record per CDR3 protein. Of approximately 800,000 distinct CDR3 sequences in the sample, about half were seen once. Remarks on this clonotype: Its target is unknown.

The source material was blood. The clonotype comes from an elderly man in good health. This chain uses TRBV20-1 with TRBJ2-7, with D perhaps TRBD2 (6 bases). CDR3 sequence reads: CSVTPGTDVGEQYF. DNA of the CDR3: TGCAGTGTCACACCCGGGACTGATGTTGGGGAGCAGTACTTC.